This TCR beta chain originates from a study of blood T cell repertoires in COVID-19. The protocol was immunoSEQ multiplex PCR, while the TCRdb copy is restricted to in-frame clones and leaves out a portion. In the table there are just over 300,000 clones, 70% to 90% of which are singletons. CDR1 and CDR2 from the germline V gene are ENHRY and SYGVKD. The CDR3 is 14 residues long. Unmatched junction bases numbered 4, after V lost 6 bases and J lost 4 bases. This chain links TRBV10-3 with TRBJ2-3, with TRBD2 matching 10 bases. Sequences were obtained from PBMCs or T cells enriched from blood (not recorded which). The TCR sequence derives from a man between 25 and 39 years old who had recovered from COVID-19. The CDR3 sequence is CAIRTSGQSDTQYF. The CDR3 region has the DNA TGTGCCATCAGGACTAGCGGGCAGTCAGATACGCAGTATTTT.